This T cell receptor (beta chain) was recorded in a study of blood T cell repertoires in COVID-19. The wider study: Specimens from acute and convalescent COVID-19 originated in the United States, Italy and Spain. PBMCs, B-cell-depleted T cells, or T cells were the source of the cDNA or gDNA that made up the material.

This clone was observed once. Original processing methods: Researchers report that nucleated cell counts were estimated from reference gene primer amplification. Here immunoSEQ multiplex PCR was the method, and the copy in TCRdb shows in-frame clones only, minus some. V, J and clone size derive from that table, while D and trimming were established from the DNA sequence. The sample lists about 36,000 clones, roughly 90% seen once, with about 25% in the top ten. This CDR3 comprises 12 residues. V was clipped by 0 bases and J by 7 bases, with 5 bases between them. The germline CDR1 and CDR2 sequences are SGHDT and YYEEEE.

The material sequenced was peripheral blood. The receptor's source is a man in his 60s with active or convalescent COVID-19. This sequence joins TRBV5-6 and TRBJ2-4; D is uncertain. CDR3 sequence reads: CASSLGNNIQYF. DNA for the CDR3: TGTGCCAGCAGCTTGGGTAATAACATTCAGTACTTC.